The 22 T cell receptor beta chains in this list originate from one sample, sequenced in a study of siplizumab effects on memory and regulatory T cells. Measured with immunoSEQ multiplex PCR; TCRdb has only the in-frame clones, and not every one. The table has roughly 100,000 clones, nearly 95% seen once. The specimen sequenced was non-Treg CD4+ T cells sorted from blood. Source of these receptors: a human donor in good health.

The chain is built from TRBV11-1 and TRBJ2-7; tentative D call: TRBD1 (6 bases). Trimming left V 2 bases short and J 6 bases short, with 14 bases between. Germline V gene sequence: CDR1 SGHAT, CDR2 FQDESV (reference sequence). CDR3 length: 14 residues. CDR3 sequence (DNA): TGTGCCAGCAGCTTATCTGACCAGGGGTTCGAGCAGTACTTC. As protein: CASSLSDQGFEQYF.

This clone was seen a single time. The V call is TRBV19, the J call TRBJ1-5; perhaps TRBD1 as D (5 bases). The V end lost 7 bases, the J end lost 5 bases, and 24 bases lay between the germline ends. In germline, CDR1 is LNHDA, CDR2 SQIVND (reference sequence). The CDR3 runs to 17 residues. The CDR3: CASTPGRILIGDQPQHF. The CDR3 DNA reads as TGTGCCAGTACCCCGGGACGGATACTTATCGGGGATCAGCCCCAGCATTTT.

The chain couples TRBV30 to TRBJ1-3, with unresolved D. V lost 3 bases and J lost 0, with 12 bases in between. Germline lookup yields CDR1 GTSNPN and CDR2 SVGIG (reference sequence). CDR3 length: 15 residues. The CDR3 region is CAWSYGTRSGNTIYF. The CDR3 DNA sequence: TGTGCCTGGAGCTACGGCACACGCTCTGGAAACACCATATATTTT.

The DNA for the CDR3 is TGTGCCAGCAGCTTAGGGGGAGGGATATCTACCGGGGAGCTGTTTTTT. Translated, it gives CASSLGGGISTGELFF. The V gene is TRBV7-2, the J gene TRBJ2-2, with 7 bases fitting TRBD2. CDR3 length: 16 residues. J was trimmed by 5 bases and V by 1 base; bases with no gene match: 7. Germline V gene lookup returns CDR1 SGHTA and CDR2 FQGNSA.

V is TRBV14 and J is TRBJ2-7; 8 nucleotides line up with TRBD2. The CDR3 covers 14 residues. From germline, CDR1 is SGHDN and CDR2 FVKESK. V was clipped by 6 bases and J by 2 bases; unmatched bases: 6. The CDR3 loop is CASRAAGAPYEQYF. DNA of the CDR3: TGTGCCAGCAGGGCAGCGGGGGCCCCCTACGAGCAGTACTTC. Full variable domain (outside the CDR3, taken from reference TRBV14 and TRBJ2-7): EAGVTQFPSHSVIEKGQTVTLRCDPISGHDNLYWYRRVMGKEIKFLLHFVKESKQDESGMPNNRFLAERTGGTYSTLKVQPAELEDSGVYFCASRAAGAPYEQYFGPGTRLTVT.

This clone was recorded once. The chain couples TRBV19 to TRBJ2-2; D remains unclear. Trimming shortened V by 7 bases and J by 4 bases, and 16 bases separated the two germline ends. CDR1 is LNHDA and CDR2 is SQIVND in the germline V gene (reference sequence). The CDR3 totals 15 residues. CDR3 residues: CASTGRDTLTGELFF. The CDR3 nucleotides read TGTGCCAGTACCGGACGCGACACGCTCACCGGGGAGCTGTTTTTT.

This rearrangement joins TRBV5-5 to TRBJ1-4; D is possibly TRBD1 (5 bases). CDR1 and CDR2 from the germline V gene are SGHKS and YYEKEE (reference sequence). V gave up 4 bases and J gave up 8 bases, with 15 bases separating them. The CDR3 totals 14 residues. The CDR3 sequence: CASSPIQGGEKLFF. The DNA of the CDR3 is TGTGCCAGCAGCCCAATCCAGGGAGGAGAAAAACTGTTTTTT. Full variable domain (outside the CDR3, taken from reference TRBV5-5 and TRBJ1-4): DAGVTQSPTHLIKTRGQQVTLRCSPISGHKSVSWYQQVLGQGPQFIFQYYEKEERGRGNFPDRFSARQFPNYSSELNVNALLLGDSALYLCASSPIQGGEKLFFGSGTQLSVL.

This chain uses TRBV5-4 with TRBJ2-5, with 8 bases fitting TRBD2. Germline V gives CDR1 SGHNT, CDR2 YYREEE (reference sequence). V lost 6 bases, J lost 2 bases, and 6 bases stayed unmatched. The CDR3 has 14 residues. CDR3 bases: TGTGCCAGCATGGCTAGCGGGCGGCAAGAGACCCAGTACTTC. Translated: CASMASGRQETQYF.

The chain's CDR3 is CASSQGGNYNEQFF. DNA of the CDR3: TGTGCCAGCAGCCAAGGAGGGAATTACAATGAGCAGTTCTTC. The chain recombines TRBV4-2 with TRBJ2-1; D may be TRBD2 (5 bases). This CDR3 contains 14 residues. Germline CDR1 LGHNA, CDR2 YNFKEQ. The V and J ends lost 1 base and 4 bases respectively, with 8 bases between them.

The chain has TRBV7-6 and TRBJ2-7; 7 bases align to TRBD2. The V segment lost 3 bases and the J segment 5 bases; nucleotides outside the gene matches: 13. The CDR3 runs to 16 residues. The germline CDR1 and CDR2 sequences are SGHVS and FNYEAQ. In nucleotides, the CDR3 is TGTGCCAGCAGCTTTAAGCCGGGAGGCCCTTTGCACGAGCAGTACTTC. Its protein product is CASSFKPGGPLHEQYF.

The chain links TRBV9 to TRBJ1-2; no definite D call. There are 15 residues in the CDR3. The V end lost 0 bases, the J end lost 5 bases, and 14 bases lay between the germline ends. CDR1 and CDR2 (germline): SGDLS, YYNGEE. The CDR3, as DNA: TGTGCCAGCAGCGTAGGTGCCGCGGAGGAATATGGCTACACCTTC. Translating it yields CASSVGAAEEYGYTF.

CDR3: CASSWGTANTEAFF. The CDR3 bases are TGCGCCAGCAGCTGGGGGACAGCGAACACTGAAGCTTTCTTT. The chain joins TRBV5-1 to TRBJ1-1; 7 bases match TRBD1. The CDR3 runs 14 residues. With 3 bases clipped from V and 1 base from J, the junction kept 3 bases outside the gene matches. CDR1 is SGHRS, CDR2 YFSETQ, per germline.

This clone appeared a few times. The chain links TRBV4-3 to TRBJ2-7; D possibly corresponds to TRBD1 (6 bases). The V and J ends lost 0 bases and 3 bases respectively, with 12 bases between them. The CDR3 has 15 residues. Germline CDR1 LGHNA, CDR2 YSLEER. In DNA form, the CDR3 reads TGCGCCAGCAGCCAAGAATGGACAGCTCTCTACGAGCAGTACTTC. Translating it yields CASSQEWTALYEQYF.

V and J are TRBV18 and TRBJ1-5, with D maybe TRBD1 (5 bases). V was pared by 0 bases and J by 2 bases, with 14 bases between. The CDR3 is 17 residues long. Germline CDR1 and CDR2: KGHSH and LQKENI. The CDR3 nucleotides read TGTGCCAGCTCACCACCTGATTCCAGGGCTGGCAATCAGCCCCAGCATTTT. Translated: CASSPPDSRAGNQPQHF.

V is TRBV9 and J is TRBJ2-7; 11 nucleotides line up with TRBD2. Germline values: CDR1 SGDLS, CDR2 YYNGEE. The CDR3 extends over 15 amino acids. With 8 bases clipped from V and 5 bases from J, the junction kept 12 bases outside the gene matches. The CDR3 coding sequence is TGTGCCAGGCAACTCTTAGCGGGAGGGTTCGACGAGCAGTACTTC. This gives the protein CARQLLAGGFDEQYF.

The chain is built from TRBV6-5 and TRBJ2-3; a weak D match, TRBD1 (5 bases). V dropped 0 bases and J dropped 4 bases, with 11 bases sitting between them. Germline CDR1 MNHEY, CDR2 SVGAGI. The CDR3 loop spans 15 amino acids. CDR3 nucleotide sequence: TGTGCCAGCAGTTACTCGCAGGGCTCCGCAGATACGCAGTATTTT. Amino acid sequence: CASSYSQGSADTQYF.

The chain has TRBV7-8 and TRBJ2-2, with no clear D. In germline, CDR1 is SGHVS, CDR2 FQNEAQ. The CDR3 contains 15 residues. Trimming removed 5 bases from V and 0 bases from J, with 10 bases in between. The CDR3 sequence: CASSIGRTNTGELFF. The CDR3 DNA is TGTGCCAGCAGCATCGGACGGACGAACACCGGGGAGCTGTTTTTT.

This clone was seen more than once but under ten times. The chain uses TRBV5-4 and TRBJ2-5; TRBD1 agrees at 8 bases. Trimming cost V 4 bases and J 2 bases; bases outside gene matches: 4. Germline CDR1 is SGHNT and CDR2 is YYREEE (reference sequence). CDR3 length: 14 amino acids. The CDR3 loop is CASSLGQGQETQYF. The CDR3 bases are TGTGCCAGCAGCCTAGGACAGGGTCAAGAGACCCAGTACTTC.

The rearrangement links TRBV5-1 to TRBJ1-4, with 8 bases matching TRBD1. CDR3 length: 15 residues. The germline V gene has CDR1 SGHRS and CDR2 YFSETQ. V shed 2 bases, J shed 5 bases, and the junction held 5 bases outside the gene matches. CDR3: CASSLLTGGNEKLFF. The CDR3 coding sequence is TGCGCCAGCAGCTTACTTACAGGGGGAAATGAAAAACTGTTTTTT. The full variable domain, in which reference TRBV5-1 and TRBJ1-4 provide the parts outside the CDR3, is KAGVTQTPRYLIKTRGQQVTLSCSPISGHRSVSWYQQTPGQGLQFLFEYFSETQRNKGNFPGRFSGRQFSNSRSEMNVSTLELGDSALYLCASSLLTGGNEKLFFGSGTQLSVL.

The J gene is TRBJ2-1, the V gene TRBV7-3; 13 bases are a match to TRBD2. The germline V gene encodes CDR1 SGHTA and CDR2 FQGTGA. CDR3 size: 17 residues. With 8 bases clipped from V and 1 base from J, the junction kept 8 bases outside the gene matches. The CDR3 region is CASARGLAGRSYNEQFF. The CDR3 nucleotides are TGTGCCAGCGCCCGGGGACTAGCGGGAAGATCCTACAATGAGCAGTTCTTC.

This chain links TRBV6-1 with TRBJ1-2; the match to TRBD1 covers 8 bases. In germline, CDR1 is MNHNS, CDR2 SASEGT. The CDR3 consists of 15 residues. J was trimmed by 4 bases and V by 7 bases; bases with no gene match: 11. The CDR3 protein is CASTSGGSRVYGYTF. Here the CDR3 DNA reads TGTGCCAGCACCTCAGGGGGCAGTAGAGTCTATGGCTACACCTTC.

The chain carries TRBV6-6 and TRBJ2-2; TRBD2 is a possible D gene (6 bases). V lost 8 bases, J lost 1 base, and 14 bases lay in between. This CDR3 is built from 15 residues. Per the germline V gene, CDR1 is MNHNY and CDR2 is SVGAGI (reference sequence). The CDR3 is CASVIFSGNTGELFF. The CDR3 DNA sequence: TGTGCCAGCGTTATTTTTAGCGGGAACACCGGGGAGCTGTTTTTT.